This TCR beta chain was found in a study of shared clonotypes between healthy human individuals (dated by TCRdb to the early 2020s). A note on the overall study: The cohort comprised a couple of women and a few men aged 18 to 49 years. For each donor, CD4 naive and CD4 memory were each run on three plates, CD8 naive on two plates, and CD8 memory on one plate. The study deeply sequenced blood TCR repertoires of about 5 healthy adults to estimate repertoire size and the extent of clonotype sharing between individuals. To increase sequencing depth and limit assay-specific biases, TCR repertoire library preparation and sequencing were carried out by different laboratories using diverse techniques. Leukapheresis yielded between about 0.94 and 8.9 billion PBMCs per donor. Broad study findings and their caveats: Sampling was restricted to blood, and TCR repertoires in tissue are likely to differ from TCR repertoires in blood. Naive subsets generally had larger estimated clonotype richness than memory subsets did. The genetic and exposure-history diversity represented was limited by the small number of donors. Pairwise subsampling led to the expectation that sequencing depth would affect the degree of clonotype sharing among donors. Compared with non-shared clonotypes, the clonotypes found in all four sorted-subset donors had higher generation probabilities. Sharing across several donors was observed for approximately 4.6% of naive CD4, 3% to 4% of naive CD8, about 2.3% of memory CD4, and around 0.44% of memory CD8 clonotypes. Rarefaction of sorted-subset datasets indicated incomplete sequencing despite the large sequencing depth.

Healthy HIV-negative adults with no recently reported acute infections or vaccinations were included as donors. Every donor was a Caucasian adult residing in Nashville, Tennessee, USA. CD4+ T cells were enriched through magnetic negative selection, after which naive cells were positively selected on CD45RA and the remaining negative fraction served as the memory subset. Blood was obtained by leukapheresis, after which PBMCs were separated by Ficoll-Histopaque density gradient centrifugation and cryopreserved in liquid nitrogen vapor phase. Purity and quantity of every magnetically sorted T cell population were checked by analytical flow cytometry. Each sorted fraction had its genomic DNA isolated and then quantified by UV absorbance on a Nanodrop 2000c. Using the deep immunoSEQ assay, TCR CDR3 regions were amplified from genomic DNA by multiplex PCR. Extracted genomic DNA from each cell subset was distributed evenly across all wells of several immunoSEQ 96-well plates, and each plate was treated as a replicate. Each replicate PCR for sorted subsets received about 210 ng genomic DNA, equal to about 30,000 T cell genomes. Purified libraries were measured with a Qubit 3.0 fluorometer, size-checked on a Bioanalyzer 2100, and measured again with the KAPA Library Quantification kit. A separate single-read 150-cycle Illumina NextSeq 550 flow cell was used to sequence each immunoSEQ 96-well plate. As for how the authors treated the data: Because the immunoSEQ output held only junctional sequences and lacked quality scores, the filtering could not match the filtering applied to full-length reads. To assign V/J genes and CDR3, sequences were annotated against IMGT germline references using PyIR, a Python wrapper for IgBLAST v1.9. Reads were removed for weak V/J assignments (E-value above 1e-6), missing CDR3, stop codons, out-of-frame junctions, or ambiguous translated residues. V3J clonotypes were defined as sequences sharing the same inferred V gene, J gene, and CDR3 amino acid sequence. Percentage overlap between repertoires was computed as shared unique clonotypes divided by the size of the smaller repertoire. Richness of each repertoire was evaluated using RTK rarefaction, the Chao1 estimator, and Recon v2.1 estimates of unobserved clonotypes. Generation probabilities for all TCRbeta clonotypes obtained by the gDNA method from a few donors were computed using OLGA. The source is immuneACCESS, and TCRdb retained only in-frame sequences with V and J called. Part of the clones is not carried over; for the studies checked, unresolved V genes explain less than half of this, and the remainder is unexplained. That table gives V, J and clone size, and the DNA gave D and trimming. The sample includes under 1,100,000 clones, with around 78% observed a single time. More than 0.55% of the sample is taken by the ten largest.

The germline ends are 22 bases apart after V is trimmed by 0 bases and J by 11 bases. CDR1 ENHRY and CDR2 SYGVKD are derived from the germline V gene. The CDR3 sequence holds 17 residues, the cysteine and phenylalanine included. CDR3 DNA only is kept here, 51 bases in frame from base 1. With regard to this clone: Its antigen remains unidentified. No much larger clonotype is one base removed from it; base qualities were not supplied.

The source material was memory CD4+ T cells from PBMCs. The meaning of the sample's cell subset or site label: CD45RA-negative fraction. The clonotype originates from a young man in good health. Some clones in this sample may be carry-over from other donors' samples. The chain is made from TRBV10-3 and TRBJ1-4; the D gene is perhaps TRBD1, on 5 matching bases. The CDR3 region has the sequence CAISESKQAPPNFKLFF. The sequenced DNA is TGTGCCATCAGTGAGTCGAAACAGGCCCCACCGAATTTCAAACTGTTTTTT.